This entry concerns a single T cell receptor beta chain. The CDR3 is made up of 14 amino acids. Germline trimming cut 7 bases from V and 8 bases from J; bases unmatched to any gene: 8. Germline V gene sequence: CDR1 SGHRS, CDR2 YFSETQ. This entry is derived from a study of blood T cells in healthy people across ages. A sample-barcoded 5' primer and a J-beta primer mix were used in a second PCR of about 6 to 12 cycles. Via MiXCR, TCRdb re-called the 5' RACE reads, giving one row per CDR3 protein. The table lists 380,000 or so distinct CDR3 sequences, approximately 52% of them singletons. Total RNA extracted from each sample amounted to at least 5.5 micrograms.

The chain is built from TRBV5-1 and TRBJ1-6; 8 nucleotides line up with TRBD1. The clonotype comes from a man between 60 and 75 years old in good health. The specimen was blood. This CDR3 is CASSGQEDHSPLHF. DNA of the CDR3: TGCGCCAGCTCGGGACAGGAGGATCATTCACCCCTCCACTTT.